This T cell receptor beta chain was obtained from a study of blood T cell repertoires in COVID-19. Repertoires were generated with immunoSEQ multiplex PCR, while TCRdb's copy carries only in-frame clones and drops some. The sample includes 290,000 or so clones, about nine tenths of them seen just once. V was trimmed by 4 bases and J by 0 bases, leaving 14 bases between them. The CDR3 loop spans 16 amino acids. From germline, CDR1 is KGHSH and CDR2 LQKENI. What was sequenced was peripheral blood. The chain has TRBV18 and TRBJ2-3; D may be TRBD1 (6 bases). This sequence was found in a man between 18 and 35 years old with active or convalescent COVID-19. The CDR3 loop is CASSRQTGKSTDTQYF. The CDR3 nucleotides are TGTGCCAGCTCACGCCAGACAGGAAAAAGCACAGATACGCAGTATTTT.